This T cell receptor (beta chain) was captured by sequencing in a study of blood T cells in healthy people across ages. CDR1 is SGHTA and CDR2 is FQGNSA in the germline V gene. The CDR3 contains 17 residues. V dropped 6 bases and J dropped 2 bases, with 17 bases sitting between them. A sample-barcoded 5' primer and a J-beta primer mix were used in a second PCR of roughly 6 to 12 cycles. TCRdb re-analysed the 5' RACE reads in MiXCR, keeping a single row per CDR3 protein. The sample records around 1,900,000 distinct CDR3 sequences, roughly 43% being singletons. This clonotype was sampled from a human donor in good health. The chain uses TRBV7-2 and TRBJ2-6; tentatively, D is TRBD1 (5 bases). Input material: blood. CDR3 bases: TGTGCCAGCAGGTTGGGCTACTGGGGCACTGGGGCCAACGTCCTGACTTTC. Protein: CASRLGYWGTGANVLTF.